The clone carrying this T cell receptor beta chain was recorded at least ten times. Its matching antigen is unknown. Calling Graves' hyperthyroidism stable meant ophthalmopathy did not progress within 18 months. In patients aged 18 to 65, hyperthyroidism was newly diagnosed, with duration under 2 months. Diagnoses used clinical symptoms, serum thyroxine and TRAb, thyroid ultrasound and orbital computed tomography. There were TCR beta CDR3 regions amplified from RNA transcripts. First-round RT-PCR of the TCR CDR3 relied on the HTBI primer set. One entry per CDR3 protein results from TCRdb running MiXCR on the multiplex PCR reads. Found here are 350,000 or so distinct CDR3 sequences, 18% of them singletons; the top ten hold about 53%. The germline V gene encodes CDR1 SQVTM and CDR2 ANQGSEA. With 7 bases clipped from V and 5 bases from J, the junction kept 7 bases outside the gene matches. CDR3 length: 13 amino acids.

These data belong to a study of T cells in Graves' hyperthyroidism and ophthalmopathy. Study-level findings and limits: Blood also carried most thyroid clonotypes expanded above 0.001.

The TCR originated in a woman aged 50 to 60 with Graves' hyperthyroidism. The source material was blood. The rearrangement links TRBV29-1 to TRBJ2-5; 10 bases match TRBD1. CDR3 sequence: CSARQGAGETQYF. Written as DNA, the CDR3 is TGCAGCGCCCGACAGGGGGCGGGTGAGACCCAGTACTTC.